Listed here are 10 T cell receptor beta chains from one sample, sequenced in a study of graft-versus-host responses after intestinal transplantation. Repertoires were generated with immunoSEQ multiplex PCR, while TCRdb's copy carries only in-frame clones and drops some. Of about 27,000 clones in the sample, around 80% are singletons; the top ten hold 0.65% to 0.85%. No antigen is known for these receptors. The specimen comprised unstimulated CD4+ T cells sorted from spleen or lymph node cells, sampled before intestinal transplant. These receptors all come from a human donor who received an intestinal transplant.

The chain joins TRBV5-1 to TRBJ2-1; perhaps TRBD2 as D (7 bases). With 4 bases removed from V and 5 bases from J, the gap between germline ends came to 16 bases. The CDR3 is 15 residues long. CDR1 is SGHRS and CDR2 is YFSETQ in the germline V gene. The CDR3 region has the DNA TGCGCCAGCAGCCGCGGGGGCGCCGACAACAATGAGCAGTTCTTC. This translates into CASSRGGADNNEQFF.

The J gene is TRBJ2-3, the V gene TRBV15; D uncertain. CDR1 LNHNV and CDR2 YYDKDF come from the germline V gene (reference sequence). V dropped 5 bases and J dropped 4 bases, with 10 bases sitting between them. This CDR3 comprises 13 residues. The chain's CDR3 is CATSYRGPDTQYF. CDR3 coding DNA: TGTGCCACCAGCTACAGAGGCCCAGATACGCAGTATTTT.

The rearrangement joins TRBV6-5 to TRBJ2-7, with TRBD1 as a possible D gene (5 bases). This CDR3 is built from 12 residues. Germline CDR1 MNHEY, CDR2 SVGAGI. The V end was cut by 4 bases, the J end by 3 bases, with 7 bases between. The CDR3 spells CASSLRGYEQYF. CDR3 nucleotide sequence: TGTGCCAGCAGTTTAAGGGGCTACGAGCAGTACTTC.

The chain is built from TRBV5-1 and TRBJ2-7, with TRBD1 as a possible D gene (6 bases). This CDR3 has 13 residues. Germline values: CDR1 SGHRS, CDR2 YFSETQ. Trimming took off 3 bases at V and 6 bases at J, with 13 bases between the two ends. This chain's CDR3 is CASSSTGMSEQYF. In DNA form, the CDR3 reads TGCGCCAGCAGCTCAACAGGGATGAGCGAGCAGTACTTC.

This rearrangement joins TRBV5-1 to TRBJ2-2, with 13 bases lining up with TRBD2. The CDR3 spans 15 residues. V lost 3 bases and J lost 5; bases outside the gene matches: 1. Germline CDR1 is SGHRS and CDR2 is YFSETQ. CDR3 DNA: TGCGCCAGCAGCTCGGGACTAGCGGGAACCGGGGAGCTGTTTTTT. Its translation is CASSSGLAGTGELFF.

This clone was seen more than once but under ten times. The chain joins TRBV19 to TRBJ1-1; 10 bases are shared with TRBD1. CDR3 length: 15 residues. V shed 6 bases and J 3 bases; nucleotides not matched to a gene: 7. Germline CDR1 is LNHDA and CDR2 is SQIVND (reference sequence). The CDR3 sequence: CASSPRTGGDTEAFF. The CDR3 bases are TGTGCCAGTAGCCCCCGGACAGGGGGGGACACTGAAGCTTTCTTT.

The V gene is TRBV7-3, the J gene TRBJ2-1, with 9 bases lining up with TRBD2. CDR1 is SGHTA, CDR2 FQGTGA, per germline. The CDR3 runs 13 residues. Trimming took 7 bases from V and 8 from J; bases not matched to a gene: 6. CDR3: CASTTAGGDEQFF. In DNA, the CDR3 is TGTGCCAGCACCACAGCGGGAGGAGATGAGCAGTTCTTC.

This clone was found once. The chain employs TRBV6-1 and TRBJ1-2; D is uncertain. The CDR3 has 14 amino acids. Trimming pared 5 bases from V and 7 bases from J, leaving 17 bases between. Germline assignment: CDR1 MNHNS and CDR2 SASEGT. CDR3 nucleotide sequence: TGTGCCAGCAGTCTCTACCCTAGGGATGGTGGCTACACCTTC. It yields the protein CASSLYPRDGGYTF.

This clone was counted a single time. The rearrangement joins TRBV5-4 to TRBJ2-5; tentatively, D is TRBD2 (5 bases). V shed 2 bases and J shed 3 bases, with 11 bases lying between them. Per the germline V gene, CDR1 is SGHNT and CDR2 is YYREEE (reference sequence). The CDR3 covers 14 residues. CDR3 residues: CASSFRAEEETQYF. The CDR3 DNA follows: TGTGCCAGCAGCTTCCGGGCGGAGGAAGAGACCCAGTACTTC.

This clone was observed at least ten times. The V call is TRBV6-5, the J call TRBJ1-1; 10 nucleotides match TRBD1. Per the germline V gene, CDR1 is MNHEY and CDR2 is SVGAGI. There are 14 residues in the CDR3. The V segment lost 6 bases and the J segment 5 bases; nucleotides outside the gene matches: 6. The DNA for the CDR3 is TGTGCCAGCAGACGACAGGGGGCGCGAACTGAAGCTTTCTTT. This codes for CASRRQGARTEAFF.